This T cell receptor beta chain was captured by sequencing in a study of T cell responses to AZD1222 COVID-19 vaccine. V was shortened by 4 bases and J by 2 bases, with 14 bases between the two germline ends. The CDR3 sequence is 15 residues long. Germline CDR1 reads KGHSH; CDR2 reads LQKENI. Assay: immunoSEQ multiplex PCR; the TCRdb copy retains only in-frame clones and omits some. Here the sample spans fewer than 30,000 clones, over 90% being singletons. Sequences were derived from peripheral blood, sampled on day 0 of AZD1222 vaccination. The chain joins TRBV18 to TRBJ2-5; D might be TRBD2 (6 bases). This clonotype was obtained from an adult in good health. The CDR3 DNA is TGTGCCAGCTCACGGGGGGTTCGGGGACAAGAGACCCAGTACTTC. Translated: CASSRGVRGQETQYF.